Following are 21 T cell receptor beta chains from one sample sequenced in a study of OX40 agonist ivuxolimab in advanced cancers. Receptor amplification or capture employed the immunoSEQ multiplex PCR assay. This immuneACCESS table, as held by TCRdb, lists in-frame sequences with V and J called but not all clones. Of the missing ones, under half trace to an unresolved V gene in checked studies; the others have no known cause. The sample has fewer than 90,000 clones on record, 85% of them singletons. The ten largest clones capture around 2.9% of the sample. The sample consisted of CD4+ or CD8+ T cells sorted from blood, taken in a trial of the OX40 agonist ivuxolimab. All receptors derive from an adult with an advanced solid tumor such as melanoma, head and neck, liver or kidney cancer.

The chain carries TRBV9 and TRBJ1-3; 10 bases align to TRBD1. Germline CDR1 is SGDLS and CDR2 is YYNGEE. The V gene end was trimmed by 4 bases and the J gene end by 4 bases; junction bases not matched to a gene: 11. The CDR3 spans 17 residues. CDR3 in amino acids: CASSSRQGTGAGNTIYF. The CDR3 region has the DNA TGTGCCAGCAGCTCTCGACAAGGGACAGGGGCAGGAAACACCATATATTTT. Complete variable domain (other parts from reference TRBV9 and TRBJ1-3): DSGVTQTPKHLITATGQRVTLRCSPRSGDLSVYWYQQSLDQGLQFLIQYYNGEERAKGNILERFSAQQFPDLHSELNLSSLELGDSALYFCASSSRQGTGAGNTIYFGEGSWLTVV.

The chain couples TRBV7-9 to TRBJ1-1; the D is unclear. The V gene lost 1 base and the J gene lost 5 bases, with 8 bases spanning the gap. CDR1 is SEHNR, CDR2 FQNEAQ, per germline (reference sequence). The CDR3 covers 13 residues. The CDR3 DNA reads TGTGCCAGCAGCTTAGACTGGAGGACTGAAGCTTTCTTT. It translates to CASSLDWRTEAFF.

In its sample, this clone was seen a few times. This CDR3 reads CATSRDPPTGTSVVQYF. CDR3 bases: TGTGCCACCAGCAGAGATCCCCCAACCGGGACTAGCGTAGTGCAGTACTTC. The chain couples TRBV15 to TRBJ2-7, with 10 bases that match TRBD2. Germline CDR1 LNHNV, CDR2 YYDKDF (reference sequence). V lost 0 bases, J lost 9 bases, and 14 bases stayed unmatched. The CDR3 loop spans 17 amino acids.

This chain joins TRBV6-5 and TRBJ2-3; 7 bases agree with TRBD1. V was pared by 0 bases and J by 5 bases, with 5 bases of the junction left unmatched. Germline values: CDR1 MNHEY, CDR2 SVGAGI. This CDR3 has 15 residues. CDR3: CASSYSTGSGDTQYF. The DNA of the CDR3 is TGTGCCAGCAGTTACTCGACAGGGTCCGGAGATACGCAGTATTTT.

The chain carries TRBV7-9 and TRBJ1-2; TRBD1 aligns across 12 bases. This CDR3 spans 15 amino acids. The junction had 7 bases not matched to a gene; V was cut back by 3 bases and J by 8 bases. Germline-derived CDR1 and CDR2 are SEHNR and FQNEAQ (reference sequence). CDR3 bases: TGTGCCAGCAGCTTCGGGACAGGGGGCGCGGGAGGCTACACCTTC. This gives the protein CASSFGTGGAGGYTF.

This clone came up once. The chain has TRBV7-9 and TRBJ2-7; 7 bases align to TRBD1. The CDR3 is 14 amino acids. Germline CDR1 and CDR2: SEHNR and FQNEAQ (reference sequence). J was trimmed by 2 bases and V by 9 bases; bases with no gene match: 10. DNA of the CDR3: TGTGCCAGATGCATAACCGGGACAGCCTACGAGCAGTACTTC. Translating it yields CARCITGTAYEQYF.

V and J are TRBV7-6 and TRBJ2-3; D may correspond to TRBD1 or TRBD2 (5 bases each). Germline V gene data show CDR1 as SGHVS and CDR2 as FNYEAQ. The V end lost 5 bases, the J end lost 6 bases, and 9 bases lay between the germline ends. This CDR3 is built from 12 residues. The CDR3 sequence is CASSPGRDTQYF. CDR3 nucleotides: TGTGCCAGCAGCCCGGGGCGGGATACGCAGTATTTT.

The V call is TRBV30, the J call TRBJ2-1, with no clear D. Germline V gene lookup returns CDR1 GTSNPN and CDR2 SVGIG (reference sequence). This CDR3 has 13 residues. V lost 5 bases and J 5 bases, leaving 13 bases between the germline ends. CDR3 sequence (DNA): TGTGCCTGGGCGTCAATGGTGAACAATGAGCAGTTCTTC. Protein: CAWASMVNNEQFF.

V gene TRBV15 combines with J gene TRBJ1-1; maybe TRBD1 (5 bases). Trimming took off 5 bases at V and 3 bases at J, with 7 bases between the two ends. The CDR3 length is 12 residues. CDR1 and CDR2 from the germline V gene are LNHNV and YYDKDF (reference sequence). The CDR3 nucleotides read TGTGCCACCAGCCTCAGGGACACTGAAGCTTTCTTT. As protein: CATSLRDTEAFF.

V gene TRBV10-3 combines with J gene TRBJ1-1; D call uncertain. The V gene's germline CDR1 is ENHRY and CDR2 SYGVKD. The CDR3 consists of 14 residues. Trimming shortened V by 5 bases and J by 0 bases, and 10 bases separated the two germline ends. This CDR3 is CAISPGRLNTEAFF. CDR3 DNA: TGTGCCATCAGTCCCGGCCGATTGAACACTGAAGCTTTCTTT.

This chain uses TRBV5-4 with TRBJ2-7; 7 nucleotides agree with TRBD1. The germline gives CDR1 SGHNT, CDR2 YYREEE (reference sequence). Unmatched junction bases numbered 5, after V lost 5 bases and J lost 0 bases. The CDR3 is 14 amino acids. CDR3 coding DNA: TGTGCCAGCAGTCGGGACAGCTACTCCTACGAGCAGTACTTC. It is translated as CASSRDSYSYEQYF.

The chain links TRBV29-1 to TRBJ2-7, with 8 bases matching TRBD2. CDR1 SQVTM and CDR2 ANQGSEA come from the germline V gene. The CDR3 consists of 15 residues. V lost 4 bases, J lost 0 bases, and 8 bases stayed unmatched. The CDR3 DNA follows: TGCAGCGTTGCCGGGGGGGTCAGGGGCTCCTACGAGCAGTACTTC. As protein: CSVAGGVRGSYEQYF.

This rearrangement joins TRBV27 to TRBJ1-5; 8 nucleotides agree with TRBD1. Germline V CDR1 and CDR2: MNHEY, SMNVEV (reference sequence). This CDR3 is built from 13 residues. With 9 bases clipped from V and 6 bases from J, the junction kept 7 bases outside the gene matches. CDR3 sequence (DNA): TGTGCCAGTACGGGACAGGCTGGTCAGCCCCAGCATTTT. This gives the protein CASTGQAGQPQHF.

The count of this clone is one. This chain joins TRBV5-1 and TRBJ1-1; D not certain. Trimming removed 5 bases from V and 0 bases from J, with 11 bases in between. CDR1 SGHRS and CDR2 YFSETQ come from the germline V gene. This CDR3 has 14 amino acids. The CDR3 protein is CASSGPFMNTEAFF. CDR3 sequence (DNA): TGCGCCAGCAGTGGACCTTTCATGAACACTGAAGCTTTCTTT.

The genes are TRBV28 and TRBJ2-1, with D maybe TRBD2 (5 bases). Looked up from germline, CDR1 is MDHEN and CDR2 is SYDVKM. The CDR3 loop spans 14 amino acids. Trimming shortened V by 8 bases and J by 0 bases, and 11 bases separated the two germline ends. The CDR3 protein is CASEAVPSYNEQFF. CDR3 nucleotide sequence: TGTGCCAGCGAAGCGGTTCCCTCCTACAATGAGCAGTTCTTC.

The V and J genes are TRBV5-1 and TRBJ2-3; possibly TRBD1 for D (5 bases). The V gene's germline CDR1 is SGHRS and CDR2 YFSETQ. This CDR3 has 14 residues. Trimming removed 2 bases from V and 5 bases from J, with 12 bases in between. The CDR3 region has the DNA TGCGCCAGCAGCTTCGGACAAAGGGGAGATACGCAGTATTTT. Its translation: CASSFGQRGDTQYF.

This clone was seen a handful of times. The chain couples TRBV6-1 to TRBJ2-2; TRBD1 matches 8 bases. The CDR3 loop spans 18 amino acids. Germline loops: CDR1 MNHNS, CDR2 SASEGT. J lost 2 bases, V lost 1 base, and 9 bases had no gene match. CDR3 protein: CASSEDRGAGGNTGELFF. In nucleotides, the CDR3 is TGTGCCAGCAGTGAAGACAGGGGGGCAGGGGGCAACACCGGGGAGCTGTTTTTT.

This clone has only one observation. The genes are TRBV10-3 and TRBJ1-1; D might be TRBD1 (6 bases). Trimming left V 6 bases short and J 6 bases short, with 17 bases between. The CDR3 sequence is 14 residues long. Looked up from germline, CDR1 is ENHRY and CDR2 is SYGVKD. The CDR3 nucleotides read TGTGCCATCAGGGAGCGACAGGAATATTCTGAAGCTTTCTTT. It specifies CAIRERQEYSEAFF.

The table lists this clone with a few counts. This chain uses TRBV4-2 with TRBJ2-2, with D perhaps TRBD1 (5 bases). The length of the CDR3 is 16 residues. CDR1 LGHNA and CDR2 YNFKEQ come from the germline V gene. The V gene lost 4 bases and the J gene lost 2 bases, with 14 bases spanning the gap. DNA of the CDR3: TGTGCCAGCAGCCGCCGACTGACAGTTAACACCGGGGAGCTGTTTTTT. It specifies CASSRRLTVNTGELFF.

The table lists this clone with a count of one. The chain is built from TRBV9 and TRBJ2-2; 10 bases match TRBD2. With 3 bases clipped from V and 2 bases from J, the junction kept 1 base outside the gene matches. This CDR3 spans 15 amino acids. Germline V gives CDR1 SGDLS, CDR2 YYNGEE. CDR3 DNA: TGTGCCAGCAGCGGGACTAGCGGTAACACCGGGGAGCTGTTTTTT. Translating gives CASSGTSGNTGELFF.

This clone was detected only once. CDR3 amino acids: CASSLARGLYTGELFF. CDR3 bases: TGCGCCAGCAGCTTGGCCCGAGGACTATACACCGGGGAGCTGTTTTTT. The rearrangement links TRBV5-1 to TRBJ2-2; possibly TRBD2 for D (6 bases). V gave up 0 bases and J gave up 3 bases, with 12 bases separating them. This CDR3 has 16 residues. Per the germline V gene, CDR1 is SGHRS and CDR2 is YFSETQ.